This T cell receptor beta chain is drawn from a study of technical replicates of blood from a few donors. This table comes from immunoSEQ multiplex PCR, and its TCRdb copy is limited to in-frame clones, with some not included. The sample has tens of thousands of clones, roughly 89% seen once. Trimming removed 8 bases from V and 0 bases from J; junction bases left unmatched: 14. There are 17 residues in the CDR3. CDR1 is LNHDA, CDR2 SQIVND, per germline (reference sequence). The gene calls are TRBV19 and TRBJ2-3; 7 bases match TRBD1. The clonotype was recovered from a human donor in good health. Some clones in this sample may be carry-over from other donors' samples. The source material was T cells isolated from PBMCs. CDR3 in amino acids: CASRVGSTGPSTDTQYF. As DNA, the CDR3 is TGTGCCAGTCGAGTGGGGTCGACAGGGCCTAGCACAGATACGCAGTATTTT.